The sequence of this T cell receptor beta chain was determined in a study of blood T cells in healthy people across ages (dated by TCRdb to between 2014 and 2016). Looking at the study overall: In model experiments, template switching captured about one uniquely barcoded TCR beta cDNA molecule for every two T cells. Age-related changes in TCR beta repertoire diversity were measured in the study by deep sequencing normalized with unique cDNA molecular identifiers. Donors were grouped into four age groups: young (average about 15 years), middle-aged (roughly 40), aged (about 59) and long-lived (just over 80). Donors of different ages were randomly distributed across sequencing lanes to avoid experimental bias. Two additional independent replicas of 1 million unique cDNA reads from the same blood draw were analyzed for two donors (one aged 18 to 30 and one aged 80 or older). Study-level results and caveats: Observed TCR beta diversity correlated strongly with the percentage of naive T cells measured by flow cytometry. The long-lived group showed more naive CD4+ T cells, fewer expanded clones and increased TCR diversity than the aged group, suggesting age selection. Because donor CMV infection status was unknown, age-related changes in expanded clonotypes were potentially confounded. As age increased, observed TCR beta diversity per million T cells dropped in a roughly linear way, and a significant reduction was already evident by age 40. Total diversity estimates from one million sequenced T cells were considered lower bounds and underestimates. Conclusive comparison of naive and antigen-experienced compartments was prevented by the profiling of bulk unsorted PBMCs.

Systemically healthy Caucasian individuals from Russia, about 38 in total and aged roughly 6 to 90 years, were included as donors. Around 10 milliliters of peripheral blood were collected from each donor into EDTA-treated Vacutainer tubes. PBMCs were isolated by Ficoll-Paque density-gradient centrifugation, with at least 6 million obtained per sample. Trizol reagent was used to extract total RNA from the PBMCs, yielding at least 6 micrograms per sample. Naive CD45RAhigh/CD27high T cell percentages were measured by flow cytometry on a PBMC aliquot from every donor. As regards this clonotype: Its antigen remains undetermined. Base qualities are not provided; no much larger clone lies one nucleotide away.

CDR3 length: 15 amino acids, cysteine to phenylalanine. The kept DNA is CDR3 alone, 45 bases in frame from the first base. V is pared back by 4 bases and J by 2 bases, with 14 bases lying between the germline termini. Libraries were prepared through 5' RACE. TCRdb lists the instrument as Illumina HiSeq 2500. A second PCR of about 7 to 12 cycles was performed with a sample-barcoded 5' primer and a J-beta primer mix. Each TCR beta cDNA molecule received a unique molecular identifier from a template-switch 5' adaptor carrying 12 random nucleotides. Each sample yielded at least 2.5 million CDR3-containing paired-end reads. The Mint cDNA synthesis kit, primed by a TRBC-specific oligonucleotide, was used to synthesize first-strand cDNA from all RNA. After uracil-DNA glycosylase treatment, a first 18-cycle PCR used universal primers M1SS and BC2_uni_R on all cDNA. As for the original processing: For normalization, 1 million high-quality reads were randomly selected from each sample, with every read carrying a distinct molecular identifier. Reads sharing molecular identifiers were discarded rather than binned into consensus sequences. MiTCR, set to a Q25 quality threshold and the strictest error-elimination algorithm, was used for CDR3 identification, clonotype clustering and error correction. A nonparametric unseen species model with Euler transformation was used to estimate lower-bound total TCR beta diversity. The public reads were reprocessed in TCRdb via fastp at Q25 and MiXCR, keeping in-frame beta chains. A single entry per CDR3 protein holds the most common genes and DNA from its merged rows. It is TCRdb's table, rather than the study itself, that gives the V and J calls and clone size. The sample table contains more than 700,000 distinct CDR3 sequences; only one count was recorded for roughly 50% of them. Of the sample, 41% is held by the ten largest clones.

The specimen sequenced was blood. This chain is built from TRBV12-3 or TRBV12-4 and TRBJ1-2, with TRBD1 perhaps the D gene, on 6 matching bases. The sequence derives from a man aged 80 or over in good health. The CDR3 amino acid sequence is: CASSSPGEGNYGYTF. Here is the DNA: TGTGCCAGCAGTTCACCAGGGGAAGGGAACTATGGCTACACCTTC.